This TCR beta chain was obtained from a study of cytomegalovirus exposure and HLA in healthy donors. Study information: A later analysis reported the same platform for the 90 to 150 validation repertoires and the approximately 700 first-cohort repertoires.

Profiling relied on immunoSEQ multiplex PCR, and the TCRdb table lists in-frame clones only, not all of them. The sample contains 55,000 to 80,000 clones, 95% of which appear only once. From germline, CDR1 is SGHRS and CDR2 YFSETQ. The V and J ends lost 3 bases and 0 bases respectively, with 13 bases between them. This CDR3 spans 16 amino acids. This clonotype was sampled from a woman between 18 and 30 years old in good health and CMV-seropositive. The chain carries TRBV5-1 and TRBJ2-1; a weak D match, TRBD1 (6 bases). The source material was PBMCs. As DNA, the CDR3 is TGCGCCAGCAGCTACGCCCTGGGGGCCTCCTACAATGAGCAGTTCTTC. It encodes CASSYALGASYNEQFF.